A single sample gave rise to the 6 T cell receptor beta chains below, sequenced in a study of blood T cell repertoires in COVID-19. The method was immunoSEQ multiplex PCR; TCRdb's version includes in-frame clones alone and lacks a portion of them. The repertoire holds approximately 110,000 clones, with around 90% as singletons. The sample was peripheral blood. All receptors come from a human donor in a cohort sampled during active COVID-19.

This sequence joins TRBV5-1 and TRBJ1-1, with D perhaps matching TRBD1 (5 bases). With 0 bases removed from V and 2 bases from J, the gap between germline ends came to 8 bases. The CDR3 runs to 14 residues. Germline CDR1 and CDR2: SGHRS and YFSETQ. The CDR3 DNA reads as TGCGCCAGCAGCTTGGGACAGCGAAACACTGAAGCTTTCTTT. It is translated as CASSLGQRNTEAFF.

The gene calls are TRBV5-4 and TRBJ2-7; D is uncertain. Germline V gene data show CDR1 as SGHNT and CDR2 as YYREEE (reference sequence). The CDR3 length is 15 residues. Trimming took 4 bases from V and 9 from J, leaving 23 bases between them. DNA for the CDR3: TGTGCCAGCAGCCCCGACCAAAAGCGCCGAGACGTGCAGTACTTC. It is translated as CASSPDQKRRDVQYF. The full variable domain, with the rest looked up from reference TRBV5-4 and TRBJ2-7, is ETGVTQSPTHLIKTRGQQVTLRCSSQSGHNTVSWYQQALGQGPQFIFQYYREEENGRGNFPPRFSGLQFPNYSSELNVNALELDDSALYLCASSPDQKRRDVQYFGPGTRLTVT.

The genes are TRBV27 and TRBJ2-7, with 7 bases fitting TRBD1. The trim removed 5 bases at V and 0 bases at J, leaving 10 bases unmatched. The CDR3 consists of 16 residues. Looked up from germline, CDR1 is MNHEY and CDR2 is SMNVEV (reference sequence). The CDR3 region is CASSPRTGRRSYEQYF. CDR3 coding DNA: TGTGCCAGCAGTCCAAGGACAGGCCGACGCTCCTACGAGCAGTACTTC.

The genes are TRBV7-3 and TRBJ1-1; D may be TRBD1 (5 bases). V lost 6 bases and J lost 1, with 12 bases in between. The CDR3 totals 14 residues. Germline V CDR1 and CDR2: SGHTA, FQGTGA. This chain's CDR3 is CASSLGVPNTEAFF. The CDR3 coding sequence is TGTGCCAGCAGTCTAGGGGTGCCGAACACTGAAGCTTTCTTT.

The chain links TRBV11-3 to TRBJ2-2, with D perhaps matching TRBD2 (5 bases). The ends were cut back, 3 bases at V and 1 base at J, with 9 bases in the middle. Germline CDR1 reads SGHNT; CDR2 reads YENEEA. The CDR3 totals 15 residues. The CDR3 sequence: CASSLRVGNTGELFF. Here the CDR3 DNA reads TGTGCCAGCAGCTTGCGGGTCGGGAACACCGGGGAGCTGTTTTTT.

This clone is a singleton in its sample. This rearrangement joins TRBV9 to TRBJ2-5; D is possibly TRBD2 (5 bases). Per germline, CDR1 SGDLS and CDR2 YYNGEE. CDR3 length: 15 amino acids. V was clipped by 2 bases and J by 2 bases, with 13 bases between them. This chain's CDR3 is CASSVSQRLQETQYF. For the CDR3, the DNA is TGTGCCAGCAGCGTTTCGCAGCGGCTACAAGAGACCCAGTACTTC.